Below, 7 T cell receptor beta chains from the same sample are listed, as sequenced in a study of shared clonotypes between healthy human individuals. Libraries were prepared by immunoSEQ multiplex PCR; TCRdb keeps only in-frame clonotypes and omits some of them. The sample includes about 2.1 million clones, roughly 93% of them seen just once. Positive CCR7 selection of CD45RO-negative cells yielded the naive CD8 cells, and terminally differentiated effector memory CD45RA+ cells were excluded. The material sequenced was naive CD8+ T cells from PBMCs. The origin of the receptors is a man younger than 35 in good health. Some clones in this sample may be carry-over from other donors' samples.

CDR3 loop: CASSFAEGEAFF. CDR3 bases: TGTGCCAGCAGTTTTGCGGAGGGTGAAGCTTTCTTT. This chain links TRBV28 with TRBJ1-1, with D hard to call. This CDR3 region has 12 residues. Trimming took 3 bases from V and 7 from J, leaving 9 bases between them. Germline V lookup: CDR1 MDHEN, CDR2 SYDVKM.

The V call is TRBV19, the J call TRBJ2-3; D is ambiguous. Germline-derived CDR1 and CDR2 are LNHDA and SQIVND (reference sequence). V was trimmed by 4 bases and J by 4 bases, leaving 9 bases between them. The CDR3 spans 13 residues. The chain's CDR3 is CASSNRVADTQYF. DNA for the CDR3: TGTGCCAGTAGTAATAGGGTCGCAGATACGCAGTATTTT.

The J gene is TRBJ2-2, the V gene TRBV6-4, with a weak D call TRBD2 (6 bases). The germline CDR1 and CDR2 sequences are MRHNA and SNTAGT. This CDR3 spans 12 amino acids. Trimming took 1 base from V and 13 from J, leaving 10 bases between them. As DNA, the CDR3 is TGTGCCAGCAGTGACTACCGGGGAGGGCTGTTTTTT. Translation gives CASSDYRGGLFF.

This clone has just one count. This chain links TRBV7-9 with TRBJ2-7, with TRBD2 matching over 7 bases. Germline V gene sequence: CDR1 SEHNR, CDR2 FQNEAQ (reference sequence). V trimming: 1 base; J trimming: 2 bases; junction bases outside the gene matches: 5. CDR3 size: 15 residues. The DNA of the CDR3 is TGTGCCAGCAGCTTAGGGGAGGGGAGGGCCTACGAGCAGTACTTC. Translating it yields CASSLGEGRAYEQYF. The entire variable domain, with the rest obtained from reference TRBV7-9 and TRBJ2-7, is as follows: DTGVSQNPRHKITKRGQNVTFRCDPISEHNRLYWYRQTLGQGPEFLTYFQNEAQLEKSRLLSDRFSAERPKGSFSTLEIQRTEQGDSAMYLCASSLGEGRAYEQYFGPGTRLTVT.

This clone was observed once. The gene calls are TRBV11-2 and TRBJ1-3; possibly TRBD1 for D (6 bases). V shed 5 bases and J shed 0 bases, with 17 bases lying between them. This CDR3 region has 17 residues. Germline V CDR1 and CDR2: SGHAT, FQNNGV. The CDR3 protein is CASSPGAPINSGNTIYF. The CDR3 DNA reads TGTGCCAGCAGCCCAGGGGCCCCGATTAACTCTGGAAACACCATATATTTT.

The rearrangement uses TRBV2 and TRBJ2-1; D is perhaps TRBD2 (5 bases). Germline CDR1 is SNHLY and CDR2 is FYNNEI. The CDR3 has 12 residues. V lost 6 bases to trimming and J lost 7 bases, with 10 bases between them. The CDR3 reads CASRVWENEQFF. The DNA for the CDR3 is TGTGCCAGCAGGGTCTGGGAGAATGAGCAGTTCTTC.

This sequence joins TRBV5-6 and TRBJ1-2; D possibly corresponds to TRBD1 (6 bases). Germline CDR1 SGHDT, CDR2 YYEEEE. The CDR3 sequence is 13 residues long. Trimming pared 0 bases from V and 8 bases from J, leaving 11 bases between. The CDR3 DNA sequence: TGTGCCAGCAGCTTGGGGGGGCCGGGAGGCTACACCTTC. Residues: CASSLGGPGGYTF.